Below are 6 T cell receptor beta chains sequenced from a single sample in a study of blood T cell repertoires in COVID-19. Some clones are missing from TCRdb's copy, which holds only in-frame ones; the method was immunoSEQ multiplex PCR. The table includes 270,000 or so clones, around 85% detected once. Material for sequencing was peripheral blood. The source of these receptors is a human donor with COVID-19, enrolled during active disease. The donor label of this sample is uncertain.

The chain recombines TRBV30 with TRBJ2-3; the D gene is possibly TRBD2 (5 bases). The germline V gene encodes CDR1 GTSNPN and CDR2 SVGIG (reference sequence). The V and J ends lost 2 bases and 2 bases respectively, with 11 bases between them. The CDR3 spans 14 residues. The CDR3 DNA sequence: TGTGCCTGGAGTTTAGGGAGCTCCACAGATACGCAGTATTTT. Translating gives CAWSLGSSTDTQYF.

This chain joins TRBV27 and TRBJ2-7, with 11 bases aligning to TRBD2. Germline CDR1 reads MNHEY; CDR2 reads SMNVEV (reference sequence). V was pared by 7 bases and J by 7 bases, with 12 bases of the junction left unmatched. This CDR3 region has 15 residues. The CDR3, as DNA: TGTGCCAGCACCCACACTAGCGGGAGTTTGGGTGAGCAGTACTTC. Translating it yields CASTHTSGSLGEQYF.

The CDR3 bases are TGTGCCAGTAGTCAGACAGATACGCAGTATTTT. Translated: CASSQTDTQYF. The J gene is TRBJ2-3, the V gene TRBV19; unclear D gene. Germline CDR1 LNHDA, CDR2 SQIVND (reference sequence). The length of the CDR3 is 11 residues. V lost 5 bases and J 3 bases, leaving 3 bases between the germline ends.

This sequence joins TRBV19 and TRBJ2-1; the D is unclear. Germline CDR1 and CDR2: LNHDA and SQIVND (reference sequence). CDR3 length: 15 residues. With 1 base removed from V and 1 base from J, the gap between germline ends came to 8 bases. The chain's CDR3 is CASSIVRVSYNEQFF. CDR3 bases: TGTGCCAGTAGTATAGTACGGGTTTCCTACAATGAGCAGTTCTTC. The full variable domain, completed using reference TRBV19 and TRBJ2-1, is DGGITQSPKYLFRKEGQNVTLSCEQNLNHDAMYWYRQDPGQGLRLIYYSQIVNDFQKGDIAEGYSVSREKKESFPLTVTSAQKNPTAFYLCASSIVRVSYNEQFFGPGTRLTVL.

The V call is TRBV19, the J call TRBJ1-2, with D unresolved. CDR1 LNHDA and CDR2 SQIVND come from the germline V gene (reference sequence). The CDR3 contains 9 residues. V shed 8 bases and J shed 5 bases, with 3 bases lying between them. CDR3 DNA sequence: TGTGCCAGTGTATATGGCTACACCTTC. This translates into CASVYGYTF.

The V gene is TRBV27, the J gene TRBJ2-7; TRBD1 matches 7 bases. Germline V gene sequence: CDR1 MNHEY, CDR2 SMNVEV (reference sequence). After removal of 2 bases from V and 2 bases from J, the junction contained 3 bases not matched to a gene. The length of the CDR3 is 14 residues. CDR3 amino acids: CASSLGQGAYEQYF. In nucleotides, the CDR3 is TGTGCCAGCAGTTTAGGGCAGGGGGCCTACGAGCAGTACTTC.